This T cell receptor beta chain was recorded in a study of cytomegalovirus exposure and HLA in healthy donors. The germline gives CDR1 SNHLY, CDR2 FYNNEI. J lost 0 bases, V lost 4 bases, and 4 bases had no gene match. The CDR3 is 15 residues long. Sequencing used immunoSEQ multiplex PCR; TCRdb keeps in-frame clones, though not all of them. The sample carries approximately 150,000 clones, 91% recorded once. Sequenced sample: PBMCs. The clonotype was recovered from a woman aged 18-29 years in good health and CMV-seropositive. This chain uses TRBV2 with TRBJ2-3, with 7 positions matching TRBD2. CDR3 amino acids: CASSASGASTDTQYF. The CDR3 nucleotides read TGTGCCAGCAGTGCAAGCGGGGCTAGCACAGATACGCAGTATTTT. The complete variable domain, with remaining parts taken from reference TRBV2 and TRBJ2-3, reads EPEVTQTPSHQVTQMGQEVILRCVPISNHLYFYWYRQILGQKVEFLVSFYNNEISEKSEIFDDQFSVERPDGSNFTLKIRSTKLEDSAMYFCASSASGASTDTQYFGPGTRLTVL.